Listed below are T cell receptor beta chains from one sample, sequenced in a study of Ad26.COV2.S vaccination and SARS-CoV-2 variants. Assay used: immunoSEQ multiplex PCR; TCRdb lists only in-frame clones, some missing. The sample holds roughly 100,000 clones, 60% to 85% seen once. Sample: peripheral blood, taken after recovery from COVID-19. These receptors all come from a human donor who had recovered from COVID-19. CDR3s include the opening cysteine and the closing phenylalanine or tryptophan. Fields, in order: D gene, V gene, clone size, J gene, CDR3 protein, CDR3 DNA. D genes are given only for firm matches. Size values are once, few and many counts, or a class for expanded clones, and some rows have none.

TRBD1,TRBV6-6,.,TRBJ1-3,CASSYQGDGNTIYF,TGTGCCAGCAGTTACCAGGGGGATGGAAACACCATATATTTT
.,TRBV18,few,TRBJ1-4,CASSRGSNEKLFF,TGTGCCAGCTCACGTGGCTCTAATGAAAAACTGTTTTTT
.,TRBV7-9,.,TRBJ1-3,CVATPGIGHTIYF,TGTGTCGCCACCCCAGGAATAGGACACACCATATATTTT
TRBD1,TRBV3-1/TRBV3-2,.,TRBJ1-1,CASSQRQGPMNTEAFF,TGTGCCAGCAGCCAGCGACAGGGCCCTATGAACACTGAAGCTTTCTTT
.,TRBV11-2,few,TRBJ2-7,CASSFSPSSYEQYF,TGTGCCAGCAGCTTCAGCCCGAGCTCCTACGAGCAGTACTTC
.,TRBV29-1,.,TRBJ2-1,CSVELFLGSNEQFF,TGCAGCGTTGAGTTATTCCTCGGGAGCAATGAGCAGTTCTTC
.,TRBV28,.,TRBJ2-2,CASRGGIGTGELFF,TGTGCCAGCAGGGGGGGCATAGGGACCGGGGAGCTGTTTTTT
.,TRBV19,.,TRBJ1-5,CASSIVEYSNQPQHF,TGTGCCAGTAGTATCGTAGAATATAGCAATCAGCCCCAGCATTTT
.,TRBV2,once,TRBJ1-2,CASSGTTYGYTF,TGTGCCAGCAGTGGGACAACCTATGGCTACACCTTC
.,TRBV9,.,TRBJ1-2,CASSSRRSDYTF,TGTGCCAGCAGCTCACGACGGTCGGACTACACCTTC
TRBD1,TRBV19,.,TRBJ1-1,CASKLGQGNTEAFF,TGTGCCAGTAAGCTCGGACAGGGGAACACTGAAGCTTTCTTT